The clone carrying this TCR beta chain has ten or more counts. The antigen is unknown. Germline and junction disagree at one end, which may indicate a read error. The sample originates from a study of metastatic and nonmetastatic thyroid tumors. Study in general: From malignant and benign thyroid patients, repertoires in blood and in tumor or nodule tissue were compared. Study findings and constraints: Benign nodules were reported to have significantly lower TCR beta diversity than malignant thyroid tumors, in blood and tumor.

Using MiXCR, TCRdb reanalyzed the PCR reads. The table has about 12,000 clones, 32% seen once. The germline CDR1 and CDR2 sequences are SGHTA and FQGNSA. The CDR3 totals 13 residues. Not a single patient had been given any form of treatment at any point before undergoing thyroid surgery. The receptor was derived from a female donor with papillary thyroid cancer or a benign thyroid nodule (not recorded which). Some clones in this sample may be carry-over from other donors' samples. This chain uses TRBV7-2 with TRBJ1-1; no clear D gene. The material sequenced was tumor tissue. The CDR3 DNA follows: TGTGCCAGCAGCTTAAACTGGAACACTGAAGCTTCCTTT. Its translation is CASSLNWNTEASF.